This record covers a single T cell receptor (beta chain). CDR1 is SGHKS and CDR2 is YYEKEE in the germline V gene (reference sequence). The CDR3 sequence is 15 residues long. The data are from a study of blood T cells in healthy people across ages. A J-beta primer mix and a sample-barcoded 5' primer were used in a second PCR of roughly 7 to 12 cycles. Via MiXCR, TCRdb re-called the 5' RACE reads, giving one row per CDR3 protein. Here the sample spans 650,000 to 800,000 distinct CDR3 sequences, 40% to 50% being singletons. The J gene is TRBJ2-4, the V gene TRBV5-5; 11 nucleotides agree with TRBD2. The tail of the sequence fits TRBJ2-5 better, so the J call may be wrong. The TCR originated in a man aged 60 to 69 in good health. Input material: blood. CDR3 DNA: TGTGCCAGCAGCTTGGTGCTAGCGGGGGGAAAGACCCAGTACTTC. Protein product: CASSLVLAGGKTQYF.